Sequencing of this TCR beta chain was carried out in a study of human T cells and chemical hapten exposure. Each CDR3 protein gets one entry after TCRdb re-called the RACE reads with MiXCR. The data contain 73,000 or so distinct CDR3 sequences, about 8% of them singletons. Time point: patch test 2, 6 weeks after DPC sensitization. Treatment reported: therapeutic diphenylcyclopropenone sensitization with weekly scalp DPC. This clonotype was seen a handful of times. The sequences come from whole blood, collected in connection with sensitization to the hapten diphenylcyclopropenone (DPC). This receptor was identified in a woman between 45 and 60 years old with alopecia areata. Some clones in this sample may be carry-over from other donors' samples.

CDR3 DNA sequence: TGCAGTGCGGCCCGCACAGATACGCAGTATTTT. This gives the protein CSAARTDTQYF. This chain uses TRBV20-1 with TRBJ2-3; no clear D. V lost 6 bases and J lost 1, with 5 bases in between. Looked up from germline, CDR1 is DFQATT and CDR2 is SNEGSKA (reference sequence). The CDR3 totals 11 residues.